This T cell receptor beta chain originates from a study of T cell clones after liver transplantation. Across the study: As an antigen-independent comparator, third-party-reactive TCRbeta sequences came from pre-transplant mixed lymphocyte reactions.

This table comes from immunoSEQ multiplex PCR, and its TCRdb copy is limited to in-frame clones, with some not included. The sample has just over 60,000 clones, over 70% seen once. CD3+CD4+ and CD3+CD8+ cells were FACS-sorted from thawed unstimulated PBMCs. Deletions cut 7 bases from V and 10 bases from J, with 17 bases between. Per the germline V gene, CDR1 is MNHNY and CDR2 is SVGAGI (reference sequence). CDR3 length equals 14 residues. The clonotype comes from a human donor who received a liver transplant. The rearrangement links TRBV6-6 to TRBJ1-6; the D gene is possibly TRBD1 (6 bases). The input for sequencing was CD4+ T cells from blood, taken before liver transplant. CDR3 nucleotides: TGTGCCAGCATTTGGGGGCAAATCGGGTCACCCCTCCACTTT. This sequence encodes CASIWGQIGSPLHF.